This T cell receptor (beta chain) comes out of a study of T cell responses to AZD1222 COVID-19 vaccine. Assay used: immunoSEQ multiplex PCR; TCRdb lists only in-frame clones, some missing. The table records around 200,000 clones, 70% to 90% of them present only once. This clonotype was obtained from an adult in good health. Sequenced material: peripheral blood, taken on day 0 of AZD1222 vaccination.

CDR3 protein: CASSLAYGRDSNEKLFF. The CDR3 DNA is TGTGCCAGCAGCTTAGCGTACGGCCGGGACTCGAATGAAAAACTGTTTTTT. The J gene is TRBJ1-4, the V gene TRBV7-8, with D possibly TRBD1 on 5 matching bases. The CDR3 contains 17 residues. Looked up from germline, CDR1 is SGHVS and CDR2 is FQNEAQ. Trimming took 0 bases from V and 5 from J, leaving 16 bases between them.